This section outlines one T cell receptor (beta chain) sequence together with its context. Study members were between about 18 and 95 years old and lived in approximately 25 US regions. Per the study methods: How many nucleated cells were present was estimated from reference gene primer amplification. Libraries were prepared by immunoSEQ multiplex PCR; TCRdb keeps only in-frame clonotypes and omits some of them. V and J calls and clone size are copied from that table; D and trimming were computed from the DNA. Of about 140,000 clones detected, 75% to 80% appear once; the ten largest clones hold 2.5% to 3%. CDR1 and CDR2 from the germline V gene are GTSNPN and SVGIG (reference sequence). CDR3 length: 12 amino acids. With 5 bases clipped from V and 1 base from J, the junction kept 0 bases outside the gene matches. This record belongs to a study of blood T cell repertoires in COVID-19.

This sequence was found in a woman aged 50 to 60 who had recovered from COVID-19. The chain couples TRBV30 to TRBJ1-1; 8 nucleotides line up with TRBD1. The specimen sequenced was PBMCs or T cells enriched from blood (not recorded which). CDR3 protein: CAWGQGNTEAFF. Written as DNA, the CDR3 is TGTGCCTGGGGACAGGGGAACACTGAAGCTTTCTTT.